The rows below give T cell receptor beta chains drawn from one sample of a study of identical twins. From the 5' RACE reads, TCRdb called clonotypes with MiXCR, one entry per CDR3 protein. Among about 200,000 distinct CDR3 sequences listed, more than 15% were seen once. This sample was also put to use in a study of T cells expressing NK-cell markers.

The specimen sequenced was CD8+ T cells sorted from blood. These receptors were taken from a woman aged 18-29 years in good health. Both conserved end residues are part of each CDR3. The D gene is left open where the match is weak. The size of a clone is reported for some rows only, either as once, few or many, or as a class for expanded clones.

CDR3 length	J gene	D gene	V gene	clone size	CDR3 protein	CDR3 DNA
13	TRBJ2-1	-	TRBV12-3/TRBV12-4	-	CASIDSGYNEQFF	TGTGCCAGCATCGATAGCGGATACAATGAGCAGTTCTTC
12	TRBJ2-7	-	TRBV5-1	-	CASGALAGEQYF	TGCGCCAGCGGAGCTCTGGCGGGCGAGCAGTACTTC
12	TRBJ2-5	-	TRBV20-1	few	CSAQAPRAAQYF	TGCAGTGCTCAGGCCCCAAGGGCGGCCCAGTACTTC
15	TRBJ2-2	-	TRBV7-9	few	CASTTPGAYTGELFF	TGTGCCAGCACAACCCCGGGGGCCTACACCGGGGAGCTGTTTTTT
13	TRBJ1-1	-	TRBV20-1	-	CSARGLRDVSPFF	TGCAGTGCTAGAGGCTTACGGGACGTATCACCTTTCTTT
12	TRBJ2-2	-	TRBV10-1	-	CASSDHTGELFF	TGCGCCAGCAGTGATCATACTGGGGAGCTGTTTTTT
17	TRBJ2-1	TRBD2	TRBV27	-	CASSSGGTSGPYNEQFF	TGTGCCAGCAGTTCCGGTGGGACTAGCGGACCCTACAATGAGCAGTTCTTC
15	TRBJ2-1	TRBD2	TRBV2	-	CASTLLAGAYNEQFF	TGTGCCAGCACCCTACTAGCGGGGGCGTACAATGAGCAGTTCTTC
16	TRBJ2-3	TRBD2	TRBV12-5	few	CASIAASGSFLDTQYF	TGTGCTAGTATCGCGGCTAGCGGGAGTTTTTTAGATACGCAGTATTTT
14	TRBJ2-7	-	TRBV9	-	CVSSVGGFTYEQYF	TGTGTCAGCAGCGTAGGGGGTTTTACCTACGAGCAGTACTTC
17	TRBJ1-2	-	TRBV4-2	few	CASSPLSGALPWYGYTF	TGTGCCAGCAGCCCCCTCTCTGGGGCCTTACCCTGGTATGGCTACACCTTC
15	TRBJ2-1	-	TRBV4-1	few	CASSPLSGQYNEQFF	TGCGCCAGCAGCCCGTTGTCGGGGCAATACAATGAGCAGTTCTTC
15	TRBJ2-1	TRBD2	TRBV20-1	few	CSARSREESYNEQFF	TGCAGTGCTAGATCCCGGGAGGAATCCTACAATGAGCAGTTCTTC
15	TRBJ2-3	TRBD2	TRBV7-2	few	CASQSSGGWTDTQYF	TGTGCCAGCCAGTCCTCGGGAGGGTGGACAGATACGCAGTATTTT
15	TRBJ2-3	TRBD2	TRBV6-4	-	CASSASGGSTDTQYF	TGTGCCAGCAGTGCTAGCGGGGGGTCGACAGATACGCAGTATTTT
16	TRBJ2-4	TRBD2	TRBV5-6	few	CASSLGLAFGKNIQYF	TGTGCCAGCAGCTTGGGACTAGCTTTCGGCAAAAACATTCAGTACTTC
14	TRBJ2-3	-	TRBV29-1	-	CSVEDEVWGDTQYF	TGCAGCGTTGAAGATGAGGTTTGGGGAGATACGCAGTATTTT
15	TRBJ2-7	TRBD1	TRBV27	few	CASSSIGTGANEQYF	TGTGCCAGCAGTTCTATCGGGACAGGGGCCAACGAGCAGTACTTC
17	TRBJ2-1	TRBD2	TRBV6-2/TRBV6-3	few	CASSTGTTVLNYNEQFF	TGTGCCAGCAGCACCGGGACTACCGTGTTAAACTACAATGAGCAGTTCTTC
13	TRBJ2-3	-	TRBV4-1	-	CASSPQGTDTQYF	TGCGCCAGCAGCCCCCAAGGGACAGATACGCAGTATTTT
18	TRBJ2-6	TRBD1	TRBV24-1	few	CATSDLDRVPSGANVLTF	TGTGCCACCAGTGATTTGGACAGGGTTCCCTCTGGGGCCAACGTCCTGACTTTC
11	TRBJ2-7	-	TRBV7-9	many	CASSRTYEQYF	TGTGCCAGCAGCCGAACCTACGAGCAGTACTTC
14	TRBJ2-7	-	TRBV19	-	CASGGTTGSYEQYF	TGTGCCAGTGGCGGGACGACTGGCTCCTACGAGCAGTACTTC
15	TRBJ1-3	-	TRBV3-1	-	CASSQGFRDGNTIYF	TGTGCCAGCAGCCAAGGTTTCAGGGATGGAAACACCATATATTTT
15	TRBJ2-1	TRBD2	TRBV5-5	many	CASSWGLAGGNEQFF	TGTGCCAGCAGCTGGGGGCTAGCGGGAGGGAATGAGCAGTTCTTC
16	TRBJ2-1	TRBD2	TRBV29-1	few	CSVEGLRTGGYNEQFF	TGCAGCGTTGAAGGTCTTAGGACGGGAGGGTACAATGAGCAGTTCTTC
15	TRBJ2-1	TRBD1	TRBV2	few	CASSDPKDRGNEQFF	TGTGCCAGCAGTGACCCAAAGGACAGGGGAAATGAGCAGTTCTTC
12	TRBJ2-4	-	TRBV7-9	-	CASSNYWDIQYF	TGTGCCAGCAGCAATTATTGGGACATTCAGTACTTC
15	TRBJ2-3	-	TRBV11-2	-	CASSRTVADPDTQYF	TGTGCCAGCAGCCGGACAGTAGCCGATCCAGATACGCAGTATTTT
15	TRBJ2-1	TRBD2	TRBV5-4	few	CASSLLGSGDNEQFF	TGTGCCAGCAGCTTGTTGGGTAGCGGGGACAATGAGCAGTTCTTC
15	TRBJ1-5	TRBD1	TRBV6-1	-	CASHPRGGLNQPQHF	TGTGCCAGCCATCCCCGAGGGGGCTTAAATCAGCCCCAGCATTTT
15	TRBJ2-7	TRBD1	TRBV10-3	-	CAISLAGQGAREQYF	TGTGCCATCAGCCTCGCCGGACAGGGGGCTAGAGAGCAGTACTTC